A selection of T cell receptor beta chains follows, all from one sample in a study of T cell responses to AZD1222 COVID-19 vaccine. TCRdb's copy holds only in-frame clones and misses some; the assay was immunoSEQ multiplex PCR. The data show about 200,000 clones, roughly 92% seen once. The sequencing used peripheral blood, collected 28 days after the second dose of the MenACWY control vaccine. The receptors derive from an adult who received the MenACWY meningococcal vaccine as a control. The CDR3 runs from the conserved cysteine through the conserved F or W. Each record gives: D gene, clone size, V gene, J gene, CDR3 DNA, CDR3 protein. D genes are given only for firm matches. Clone size, where shown, is once, few, many, or a class for clones that have expanded.

NA	NA	TRBV7-9	TRBJ2-1	TGTGCCAGCAGCCACTTCATGACGGGGGTTGAGCAGTTCTTC	CASSHFMTGVEQFF
NA	NA	TRBV4-2	TRBJ2-7	TGTGCCAGCAGCCAATTGGCGCTAGCGAGCTCCTACGAGCAGTACTTC	CASSQLALASSYEQYF
NA	NA	TRBV29-1	TRBJ1-2	TGCAGCGTTCTACACGAGACCTATGGCTACACCTTC	CSVLHETYGYTF
NA	NA	TRBV19	TRBJ1-3	TGTGCCAGTAGTGCCCAGATCGGGAGCTCTGGAAACACCATATATTTT	CASSAQIGSSGNTIYF
NA	NA	TRBV7-2	TRBJ2-1	TGTGCCAGCAGCTTCTACCAAGAGCAGTTCTTC	CASSFYQEQFF
TRBD1	NA	TRBV18	TRBJ1-2	TGTGCCAGCTCACCCCCCGGGACAGGGGGACTCTATGGCTACACCTTC	CASSPPGTGGLYGYTF
TRBD2	NA	TRBV2	TRBJ2-1	TGTGCCAGCAGTCCCACGGGGGGAGTTGTCGTCTCCTACAATGAGCAGTTCTTC	CASSPTGGVVVSYNEQFF
NA	NA	TRBV27	TRBJ1-4	TGTGCCAGCAGTCCGCTGGCCTTTAATGAAAAACTGTTTTTT	CASSPLAFNEKLFF
TRBD2	NA	TRBV12-5	TRBJ2-1	TGTGCTAGTGGTTTGGGTAGCGGGTACAATGAGCAGTTCTTC	CASGLGSGYNEQFF
TRBD1	once	TRBV27	TRBJ1-2	TGTGCCAGCAGTTTAAGTCCGGGACAGAACTATGGCTACACCTTC	CASSLSPGQNYGYTF
NA	NA	TRBV3-1/TRBV3-2	TRBJ1-1	TGTGCCAGCAGCCGTGTTACAGGGGAAGCTTTCTTT	CASSRVTGEAFF
NA	NA	TRBV19	TRBJ1-2	TGTGCCAGTAGTACAGGAAGGACTAACTATGGCTACACCTTC	CASSTGRTNYGYTF
NA	NA	TRBV6-6	TRBJ1-1	TGTGCCAGCAGTACCGACTACGGAGCTTTCTTT	CASSTDYGAFF
NA	NA	TRBV5-1	TRBJ2-7	TGCGCCAGCAGCCCTGGAGCCGAGCAGTACTTC	CASSPGAEQYF
TRBD1	once	TRBV23-1	TRBJ2-5	TGCGCCTATCAAATAGGGGACAGGGGGGCACGTTACCAAGAGACCCAGTACTTC	CAYQIGDRGARYQETQYF
TRBD2	NA	TRBV9	TRBJ2-1	TGTGCCAGCAGCGTAGGAGGGAGGGCTTACAATGAGCAGTTCTTC	CASSVGGRAYNEQFF
NA	NA	TRBV6-6	TRBJ2-3	TGTGCCATCCTAAGGGGCCTAGGCACAGATACGCAGTATTTT	CAILRGLGTDTQYF
TRBD1	NA	TRBV6-6	TRBJ2-6	TGTGCCAGCAGCCCACAGGGGTCGGGTGGGGCCAACGTCCTGACTTTC	CASSPQGSGGANVLTF
NA	NA	TRBV19	TRBJ1-1	TGTGCCAGTAGTGTCGGGACTGAAGCTTTCTTT	CASSVGTEAFF
NA	NA	TRBV3-1/TRBV3-2	TRBJ1-5	TGTGCCAGCAGCCACCGGGACTCCAATCAGCCCCAGCATTTT	CASSHRDSNQPQHF
NA	few	TRBV2	TRBJ2-1	TGTGCCAGCAGTCGAACGCCGGTTGGGTCCTACAATGAGCAGTTCTTC	CASSRTPVGSYNEQFF
NA	NA	TRBV30	TRBJ1-2	TGTGCCTGGAGAACAGCGATTAATAATGGCTACACCTTC	CAWRTAINNGYTF
NA	NA	TRBV21-1	TRBJ2-5	TGTGCCAGCAGCAAAGAGGGGCCAGGCCCTCAAGAGACCCAGTACTTC	CASSKEGPGPQETQYF
TRBD2	NA	TRBV11-3	TRBJ2-1	TGTGCCAGCAAGCGGGAGTGGGATTCCAATGAGCAGTTCTTC	CASKREWDSNEQFF
NA	NA	TRBV9	TRBJ1-1	TGTGCCAGCAGCGTAGTTGAGGGAAGTACTGAAGCTTTCTTT	CASSVVEGSTEAFF
NA	few	TRBV18	TRBJ1-6	TGTGCCAGCTCACCGCTCGTGGACCATAATTCACCCCTCCACTTT	CASSPLVDHNSPLHF
NA	NA	TRBV19	TRBJ1-5	TGTGCCAGTAGCACAGGGAGGCGTCAGCCCCAGCATTTT	CASSTGRRQPQHF
NA	NA	TRBV9	TRBJ1-5	TGTGCCAGCAGCGCCTACAGTGGCAATCAGCCCCAGCATTTT	CASSAYSGNQPQHF
NA	NA	TRBV19	TRBJ1-5	TGTGCCAGTAGTATTTCAGGGGTTCAGCCCCAGCATTTT	CASSISGVQPQHF
NA	once	TRBV10-3	TRBJ2-3	TGTGCCATCAGTGGGCGGGATCCCCGCACAGATACGCAGTATTTT	CAISGRDPRTDTQYF
TRBD2	NA	TRBV5-8	TRBJ2-2	TGTGCCAGCAGCTTGCGGGGGGCCGGGGAGCTGTTTTTT	CASSLRGAGELFF
NA	once	TRBV5-1	TRBJ1-5	TGCGCCAGCAGCTTGGGGAGCAATCAGCCCCAGCATTTT	CASSLGSNQPQHF
NA	NA	TRBV11-2	TRBJ1-4	TGTGCCAGCAGCCCTTTCGGACATAATGAAAAACTGTTTTTT	CASSPFGHNEKLFF
NA	NA	TRBV27	TRBJ1-5	TGTGCCAGCAGTTTAGGGCCAGACAATCAGCCCCAGCATTTT	CASSLGPDNQPQHF
TRBD1	once	TRBV20-1	TRBJ2-4	TGCAGTGCTAGTGTGGCAGGGGGCGCCAAAAACATTCAGTACTTC	CSASVAGGAKNIQYF
NA	NA	TRBV23-1	TRBJ2-7	TGCGCCAGCAGCCCCGGATCCGCGAACGAGCAGTACTTC	CASSPGSANEQYF
NA	NA	TRBV6-2/TRBV6-3	TRBJ2-2	TGTGCCAGCAGTTGGAATCACAGGGACACCGGGGAGCTGTTTTTT	CASSWNHRDTGELFF
TRBD2	NA	TRBV19	TRBJ2-1	TGTGCCAGTAGTGCGGGACTAGCAGGCAATGAGCAGTTCTTC	CASSAGLAGNEQFF
TRBD1	NA	TRBV28	TRBJ2-5	TGTGCCAGCAGCTTCCGACAGGGAGCCGAGACCCAGTACTTC	CASSFRQGAETQYF
NA	NA	TRBV7-3	TRBJ2-7	TGTGCCAGCAGCCCCCGTCGGGGTCACGAGCAGTACTTC	CASSPRRGHEQYF